This TCR beta chain is drawn from a study of cytomegalovirus exposure and HLA in healthy donors. This table comes from immunoSEQ multiplex PCR, and its TCRdb copy is limited to in-frame clones, with some not included. The sample lists some 64,000 clones; 95% to 98% were seen once. V trimming: 7 bases; J trimming: 0 bases; junction bases outside the gene matches: 2. CDR1 is SGHRS, CDR2 YFSETQ, per germline. The CDR3 extends over 14 amino acids. Sequencing input: PBMCs. The TCR originated in a woman between 18 and 29 years old in good health and CMV-seropositive. The V call is TRBV5-1, the J call TRBJ2-1; 9 bases align to TRBD2. CDR3 coding DNA: TGCGCCAGCTATAGCGGGAGCTCCTACAATGAGCAGTTCTTC. Residues: CASYSGSSYNEQFF.